The clone carrying this T cell receptor (beta chain) has just one count. What it binds is not known. The data were obtained in a study of OX40 agonist ivuxolimab in advanced cancers. Study outcomes and limitations: In general, CD8+ T cells held more expanded clones than CD4+ did, on average. People who partly responded at 0.1-3.0 mg/kg had some of the least clonal expansion seen.

Sequencing used immunoSEQ multiplex PCR; TCRdb keeps in-frame clones, though not all of them. Among just over 95,000 clones listed, around 85% were seen once. Germline CDR1 reads MNHEY; CDR2 reads SMNVEV (reference sequence). Trimming removed 0 bases from V and 1 base from J; junction bases left unmatched: 5. The CDR3 extends over 18 amino acids. The sequencing here drew on CD4+ or CD8+ T cells sorted from blood, taken in a trial of the OX40 agonist ivuxolimab. The receptor's source is an adult with an advanced solid tumor such as melanoma, head and neck, liver or kidney cancer. The chain employs TRBV27 and TRBJ2-5, with 13 nucleotides matching TRBD2. The CDR3 DNA is TGTGCCAGCAGTTTATCGTACCGACTAGCGGGAGGCCAAGAGACCCAGTACTTC. Translated, it gives CASSLSYRLAGGQETQYF.